A selection of T cell receptor beta chains follows, all from one sample in a study of neoadjuvant anti-PD-1 for oral cavity cancer. Using immunoSEQ multiplex PCR, the repertoire was profiled, and TCRdb retains in-frame clones only, with some absent. The sample lists 11,000 to 15,000 clones; around 70% were seen once. This specimen consisted of PBMCs, obtained before nivolumab (anti-PD-1) treatment. The receptors were sampled from a person aged 35 to 85 with oral cavity squamous cell carcinoma. CDR3s include the opening cysteine and the closing phenylalanine or tryptophan. The order of the fields is D gene, V gene, clone size, J gene, CDR3 protein. D genes are given only for firm matches. Size is omitted from some rows. Given values are once, few, many or a class for expanded clones.

>TRBD2|TRBV7-8|.|TRBJ2-7
CASSPYAASGGAREQYF
>.|TRBV7-6|.|TRBJ2-1
CASSNRDDEQFF
>.|TRBV9|.|TRBJ2-1
CASSVDAVAYNEQFF
>TRBD2|TRBV5-1|.|TRBJ2-4
CASSLAKLASGSNIQYF
>TRBD1|TRBV15|.|TRBJ2-1
CATSAPGTGNNEQFF
>TRBD1|TRBV27|.|TRBJ1-1
CASSPARDRVNTEAFF
>.|TRBV2|.|TRBJ2-1
CASSEEGSPYNEQFF
>.|TRBV6-5|.|TRBJ1-1
CASSSRVFTEAFF
>.|TRBV25-1|once|TRBJ2-7
CASSAWQTYEQYF
>TRBD2|TRBV27|.|TRBJ2-7
CASTSSGEVYEQYF
>.|TRBV7-6|.|TRBJ2-5
CASSWQDSQETQYF
>.|TRBV7-9|.|TRBJ2-7
CASSSRKVSSSYEQYF
>.|TRBV12-5|.|TRBJ1-1
CASAGRGRTEAFF
>.|TRBV9|.|TRBJ2-3
CASSVEAATSTDTQYF
>.|TRBV6-1|.|TRBJ2-4
CASSEWSGPINIQYF
>TRBD1|TRBV6-6|.|TRBJ2-7
CASSYWDRETYEQYF
>.|TRBV6-1|.|TRBJ1-3
CASRGGRISGNTIYF
>.|TRBV5-1|.|TRBJ2-7
CASSLGAEQYF
>.|TRBV7-9|.|TRBJ2-7
CASSPHRGYSYEQYF
>.|TRBV25-1|.|TRBJ2-3
CASGQDFSPTDTQYF
>TRBD1|TRBV5-1|.|TRBJ2-5
CASRLMGQEKETQYF
>.|TRBV5-1|few|TRBJ1-1
CASSLGRRVMMNTEAFF
>.|TRBV5-1|.|TRBJ2-3
CASSFRTRTVGDTQYF
>.|TRBV19|.|TRBJ2-7
CASSIDGPGTNSYEQYF
>.|TRBV5-5|.|TRBJ2-1
CASSSPTALTWFF